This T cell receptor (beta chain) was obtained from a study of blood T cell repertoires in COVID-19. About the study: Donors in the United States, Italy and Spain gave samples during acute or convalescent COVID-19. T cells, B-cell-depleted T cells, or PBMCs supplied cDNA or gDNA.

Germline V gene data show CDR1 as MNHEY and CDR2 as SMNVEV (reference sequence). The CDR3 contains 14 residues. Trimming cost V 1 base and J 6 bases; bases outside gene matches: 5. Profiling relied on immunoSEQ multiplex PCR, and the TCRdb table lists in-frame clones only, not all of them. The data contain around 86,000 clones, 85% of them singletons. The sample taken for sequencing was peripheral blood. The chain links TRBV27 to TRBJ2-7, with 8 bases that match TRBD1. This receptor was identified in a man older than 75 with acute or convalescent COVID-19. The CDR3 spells CASSLYRQGSEQYF. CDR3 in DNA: TGTGCCAGCAGTTTATATCGACAGGGGAGCGAGCAGTACTTC.